This T cell receptor (beta chain) was recovered during a study of response to subunit inactivated influenza vaccine (dated by TCRdb to the late 2010s). Some background on the complete study: Deep quantitative T cell receptor repertoire profiling was used in the study to track responses to a trivalent subunit inactivated influenza vaccine. Beyond this particular receptor, the publication reports: According to the authors, only a limited number of new T cells may be recruited by each seasonal influenza vaccination.

The junction shows trimming of 6 bases on V and 6 bases on J, plus 14 bases between the germline ends. The germline V gene specifies SNHLY as CDR1 and FYNNEI as CDR2. Taken from cysteine to phenylalanine, the CDR3 has 14 residues. Only the CDR3 DNA is retained, 42 bases long and in frame from the first base. Library generation was performed with RT-PCR. This sample was sequenced with an Illumina HiSeq 2500. The public sequencing data were trimmed at Q25 with fastp and processed into clonotypes with MiXCR by TCRdb, which kept only in-frame beta chains. Entries are consolidated by CDR3 protein sequence, retaining the most common genes and DNA. In all, the sample holds some 800,000 distinct CDR3 sequences, and 21% of those were seen once. The ten largest clones take up about a tenth of the sample. Worth noting for this clonotype: The clone's antigen remains unknown. The input lacks base qualities; no much larger clone sits a single base away.

The sequences come from PBMCs from blood, collected 4 to 6 days after vaccination. This chain joins TRBV2 to TRBJ2-2, with no confidently assigned D gene. The clonotype comes from a man aged 45-65 years who received an inactivated influenza vaccine. Donor details come from another sample of the same person, matched by shared clones. The sequenced DNA is TGTGCCAGCAGGAAGGCTGCCGAAGCCGGGGAGCTGTTTTTT. It codes for CASRKAAEAGELFF.